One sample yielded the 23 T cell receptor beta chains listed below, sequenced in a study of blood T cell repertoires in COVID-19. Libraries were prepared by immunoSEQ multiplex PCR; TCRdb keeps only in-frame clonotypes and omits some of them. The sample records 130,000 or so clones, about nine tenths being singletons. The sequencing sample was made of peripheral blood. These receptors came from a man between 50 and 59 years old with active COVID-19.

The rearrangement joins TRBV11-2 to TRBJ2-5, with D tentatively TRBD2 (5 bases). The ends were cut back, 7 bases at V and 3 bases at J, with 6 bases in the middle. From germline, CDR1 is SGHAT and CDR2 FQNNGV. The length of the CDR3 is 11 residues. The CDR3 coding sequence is TGTGCCAGCAAGAGGGAAGAGACCCAGTACTTC. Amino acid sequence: CASKREETQYF.

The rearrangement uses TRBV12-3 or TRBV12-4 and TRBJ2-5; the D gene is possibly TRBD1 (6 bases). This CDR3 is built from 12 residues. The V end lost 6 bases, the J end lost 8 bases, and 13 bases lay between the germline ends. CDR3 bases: TGTGCCAGCAGAAAACTCGGGACAACCCAGTACTTC. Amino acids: CASRKLGTTQYF.

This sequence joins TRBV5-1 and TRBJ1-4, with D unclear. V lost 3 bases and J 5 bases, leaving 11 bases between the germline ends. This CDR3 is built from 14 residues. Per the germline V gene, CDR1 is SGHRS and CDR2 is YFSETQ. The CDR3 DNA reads TGCGCCAGCAGCTCGCAGATGAAAAATGAAAAACTGTTTTTT. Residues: CASSSQMKNEKLFF.

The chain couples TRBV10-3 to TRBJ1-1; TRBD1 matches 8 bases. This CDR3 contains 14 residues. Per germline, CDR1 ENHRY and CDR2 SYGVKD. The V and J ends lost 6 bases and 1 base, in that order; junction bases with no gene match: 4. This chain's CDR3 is CAIRWTGTNTEAFF. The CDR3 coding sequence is TGTGCCATCAGATGGACAGGGACGAACACTGAAGCTTTCTTT.

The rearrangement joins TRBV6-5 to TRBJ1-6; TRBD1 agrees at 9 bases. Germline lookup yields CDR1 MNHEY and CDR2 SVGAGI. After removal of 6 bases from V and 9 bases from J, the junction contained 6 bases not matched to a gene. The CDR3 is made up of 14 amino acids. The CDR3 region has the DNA TGTGCCAGCAGCATGACAGGGGGGGGTTCACCCCTCCACTTT. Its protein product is CASSMTGGGSPLHF.

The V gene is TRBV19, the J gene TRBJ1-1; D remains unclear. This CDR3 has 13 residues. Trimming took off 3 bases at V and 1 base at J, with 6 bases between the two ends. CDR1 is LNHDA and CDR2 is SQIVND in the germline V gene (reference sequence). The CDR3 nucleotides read TGTGCCAGTAGTATGCGGGAGAACACTGAAGCTTTCTTT. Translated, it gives CASSMRENTEAFF.

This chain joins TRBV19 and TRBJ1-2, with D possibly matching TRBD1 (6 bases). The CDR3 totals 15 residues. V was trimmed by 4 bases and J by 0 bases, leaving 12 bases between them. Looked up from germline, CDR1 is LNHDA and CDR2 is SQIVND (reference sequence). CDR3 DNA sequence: TGTGCCAGTAGTAGGGCGCAGGGGTCTAACTATGGCTACACCTTC. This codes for CASSRAQGSNYGYTF.

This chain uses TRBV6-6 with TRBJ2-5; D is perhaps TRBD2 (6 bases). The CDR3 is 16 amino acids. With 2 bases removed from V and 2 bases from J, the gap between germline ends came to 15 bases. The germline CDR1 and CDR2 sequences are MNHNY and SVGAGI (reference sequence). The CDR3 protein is CASSYGPGAGQETQYF. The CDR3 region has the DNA TGTGCCAGCAGTTACGGCCCTGGCGCGGGGCAAGAGACCCAGTACTTC.

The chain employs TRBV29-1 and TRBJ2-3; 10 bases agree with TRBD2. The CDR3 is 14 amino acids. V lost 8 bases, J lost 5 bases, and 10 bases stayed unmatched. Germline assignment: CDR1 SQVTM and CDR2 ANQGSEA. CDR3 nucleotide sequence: TGCAGCACCGTCTCTAGCGGGGGCAAAGATACGCAGTATTTT. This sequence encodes CSTVSSGGKDTQYF.

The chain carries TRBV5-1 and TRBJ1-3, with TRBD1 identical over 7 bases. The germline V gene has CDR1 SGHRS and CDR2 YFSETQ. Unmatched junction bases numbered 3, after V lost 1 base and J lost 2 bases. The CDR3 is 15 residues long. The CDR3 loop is CASSLSQGAGNTIYF. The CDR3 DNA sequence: TGCGCCAGCAGCTTGAGTCAGGGGGCTGGAAACACCATATATTTT. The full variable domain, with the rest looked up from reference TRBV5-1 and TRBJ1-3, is KAGVTQTPRYLIKTRGQQVTLSCSPISGHRSVSWYQQTPGQGLQFLFEYFSETQRNKGNFPGRFSGRQFSNSRSEMNVSTLELGDSALYLCASSLSQGAGNTIYFGEGSWLTVV.

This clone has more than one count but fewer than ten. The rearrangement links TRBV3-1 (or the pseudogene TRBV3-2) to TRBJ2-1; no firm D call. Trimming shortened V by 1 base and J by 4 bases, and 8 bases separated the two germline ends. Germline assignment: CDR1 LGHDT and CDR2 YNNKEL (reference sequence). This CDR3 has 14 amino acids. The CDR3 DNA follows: TGTGCCAGCAGCCAAGTCTCCAGGTACAATGAGCAGTTCTTC. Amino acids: CASSQVSRYNEQFF.

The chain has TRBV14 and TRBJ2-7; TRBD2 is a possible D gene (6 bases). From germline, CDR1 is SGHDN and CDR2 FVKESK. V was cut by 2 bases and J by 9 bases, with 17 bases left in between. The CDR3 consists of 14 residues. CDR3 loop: CASSQTRPYGGQYF. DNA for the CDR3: TGTGCCAGCAGCCAAACACGGCCTTACGGGGGGCAGTACTTC.

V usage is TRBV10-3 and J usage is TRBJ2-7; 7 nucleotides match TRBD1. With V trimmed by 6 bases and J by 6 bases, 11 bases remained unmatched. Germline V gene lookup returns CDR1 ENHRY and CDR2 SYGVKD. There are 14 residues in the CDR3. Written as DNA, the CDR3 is TGTGCCATCAGGACCTACAGGGGCTGGGGCGAGCAGTACTTC. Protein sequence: CAIRTYRGWGEQYF.

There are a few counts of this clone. In DNA form, the CDR3 reads TGTGCCAGCAGCCAAGATCTGGTGGCTAGGGAGACCCAGTACTTC. Its translation is CASSQDLVARETQYF. The V and J genes are TRBV3-1 (or the pseudogene TRBV3-2) and TRBJ2-5; D gene unclear. The CDR3 loop spans 15 amino acids. From germline, CDR1 is LGHDT and CDR2 YNNKEL (reference sequence). Trimming took off 0 bases at V and 5 bases at J, with 13 bases between the two ends.

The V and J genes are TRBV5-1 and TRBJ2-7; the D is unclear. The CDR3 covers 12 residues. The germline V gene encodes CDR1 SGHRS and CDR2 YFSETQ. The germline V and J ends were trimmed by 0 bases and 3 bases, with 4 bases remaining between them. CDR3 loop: CASSLDIYEQYF. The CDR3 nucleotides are TGCGCCAGCAGCTTGGATATCTACGAGCAGTACTTC.

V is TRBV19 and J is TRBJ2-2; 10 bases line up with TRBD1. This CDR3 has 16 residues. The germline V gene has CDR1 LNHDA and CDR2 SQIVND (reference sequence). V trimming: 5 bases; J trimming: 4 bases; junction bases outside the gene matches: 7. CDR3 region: CASSPRTGGVTGELFF. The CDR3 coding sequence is TGTGCCAGTAGTCCCCGGACAGGGGGGGTCACCGGGGAGCTGTTTTTT.

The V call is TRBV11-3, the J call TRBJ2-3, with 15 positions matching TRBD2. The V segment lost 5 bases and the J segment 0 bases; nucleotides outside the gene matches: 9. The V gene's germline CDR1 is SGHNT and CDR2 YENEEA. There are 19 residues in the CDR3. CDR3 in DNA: TGTGCCAGCAGCCCGGGACTAGCGGGGGGCGTTTCTAGCACAGATACGCAGTATTTT. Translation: CASSPGLAGGVSSTDTQYF. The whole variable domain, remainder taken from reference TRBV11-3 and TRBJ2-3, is EAGVVQSPRYKIIEKKQPVAFWCNPISGHNTLYWYLQNLGQGPELLIRYENEEAVDDSQLPKDRFSAERLKGVDSTLKIQPAELGDSAVYLCASSPGLAGGVSSTDTQYFGPGTRLTVL.

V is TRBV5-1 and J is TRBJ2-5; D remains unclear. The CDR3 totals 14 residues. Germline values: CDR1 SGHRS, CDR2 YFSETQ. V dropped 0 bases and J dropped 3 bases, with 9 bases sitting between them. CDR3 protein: CASSLGGAKETQYF. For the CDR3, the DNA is TGCGCCAGCAGCTTGGGCGGAGCTAAAGAGACCCAGTACTTC.

This CDR3 is CAISEPAGLAKETQYF. For the CDR3, the DNA is TGTGCCATCAGTGAGCCGGCGGGACTAGCTAAAGAGACCCAGTACTTC. The chain combines TRBV10-3 with TRBJ2-5, with 9 bases aligning to TRBD2. The CDR3 sequence is 16 residues long. The germline V gene encodes CDR1 ENHRY and CDR2 SYGVKD. Losses at the gene ends were 2 bases for V and 3 bases for J; bases not matched to a gene: 7.

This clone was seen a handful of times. CDR3 in DNA: TGTGCCAGCAGCTTATACGGGACTAGAGCTACCGGGGAGCTGTTTTTT. As protein: CASSLYGTRATGELFF. The V call is TRBV7-2, the J call TRBJ2-2, with 8 bases matching TRBD2. With V trimmed by 2 bases and J by 5 bases, 7 bases remained unmatched. This CDR3 has 16 residues. Germline values: CDR1 SGHTA, CDR2 FQGNSA.

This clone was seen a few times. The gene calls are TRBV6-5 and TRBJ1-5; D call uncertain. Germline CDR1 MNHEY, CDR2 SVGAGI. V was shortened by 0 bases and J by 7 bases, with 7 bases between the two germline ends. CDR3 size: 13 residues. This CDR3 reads CASSYSRYQPQHF. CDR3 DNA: TGTGCCAGCAGTTACTCTCGCTACCAGCCCCAGCATTTT.

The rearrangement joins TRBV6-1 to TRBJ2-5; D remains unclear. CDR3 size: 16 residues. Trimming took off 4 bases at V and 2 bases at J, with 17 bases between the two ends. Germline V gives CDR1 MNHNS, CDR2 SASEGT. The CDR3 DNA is TGTGCCAGCAGTGGTTTTCTAGTTTTGGGTCAAGAGACCCAGTACTTC. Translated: CASSGFLVLGQETQYF.

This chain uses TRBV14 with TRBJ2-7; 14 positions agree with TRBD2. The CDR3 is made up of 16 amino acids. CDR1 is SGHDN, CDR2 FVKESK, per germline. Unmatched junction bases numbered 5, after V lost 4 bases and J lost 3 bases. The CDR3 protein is CASSPRTSGGYYEQYF. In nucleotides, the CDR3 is TGTGCCAGCAGCCCCAGGACTAGCGGGGGGTACTACGAGCAGTACTTC.